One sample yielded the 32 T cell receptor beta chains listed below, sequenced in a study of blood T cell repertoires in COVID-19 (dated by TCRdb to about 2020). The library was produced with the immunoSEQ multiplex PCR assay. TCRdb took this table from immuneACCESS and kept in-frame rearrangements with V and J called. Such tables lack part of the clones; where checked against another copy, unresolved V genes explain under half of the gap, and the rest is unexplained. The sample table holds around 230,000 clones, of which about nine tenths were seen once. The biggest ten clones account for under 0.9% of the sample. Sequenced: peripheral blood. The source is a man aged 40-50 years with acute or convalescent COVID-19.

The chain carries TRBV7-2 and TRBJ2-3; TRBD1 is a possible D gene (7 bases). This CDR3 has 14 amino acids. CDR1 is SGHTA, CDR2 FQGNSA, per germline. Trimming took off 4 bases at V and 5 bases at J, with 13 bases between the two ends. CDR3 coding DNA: TGTGCCAGCAGCTCCCGACAGGGAGGAGATACGCAGTATTTT. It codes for CASSSRQGGDTQYF.

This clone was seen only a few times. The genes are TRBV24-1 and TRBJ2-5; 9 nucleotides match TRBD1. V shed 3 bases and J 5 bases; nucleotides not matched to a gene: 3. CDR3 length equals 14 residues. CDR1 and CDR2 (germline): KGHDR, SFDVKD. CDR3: CATSDTGTGETQYF. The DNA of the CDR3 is TGTGCCACCAGTGATACCGGGACAGGGGAGACCCAGTACTTC.

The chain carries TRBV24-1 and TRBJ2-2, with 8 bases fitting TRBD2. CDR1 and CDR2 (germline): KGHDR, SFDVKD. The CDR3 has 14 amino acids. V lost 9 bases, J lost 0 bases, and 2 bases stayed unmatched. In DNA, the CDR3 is TGTGCCACCCAGCGGGAGTCGAACACCGGGGAGCTGTTTTTT. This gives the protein CATQRESNTGELFF.

The CDR3 reads CASTPGGGGFHTYGYTF. Here the CDR3 DNA reads TGTGCCAGCACCCCTGGGGGGGGCGGTTTCCATACCTATGGCTACACCTTC. This chain uses TRBV7-9 with TRBJ1-2, with a possible D match to TRBD1 (6 bases). CDR1 and CDR2 from the germline V gene are SEHNR and FQNEAQ (reference sequence). V was trimmed by 7 bases and J by 4 bases, leaving 25 bases between them. The CDR3 has 17 residues.

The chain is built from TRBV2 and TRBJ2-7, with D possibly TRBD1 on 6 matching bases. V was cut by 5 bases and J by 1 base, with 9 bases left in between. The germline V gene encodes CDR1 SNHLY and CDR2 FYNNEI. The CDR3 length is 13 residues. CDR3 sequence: CASSPGDSYEQYF. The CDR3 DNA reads TGTGCCAGCAGTCCAGGGGATTCCTACGAGCAGTACTTC.

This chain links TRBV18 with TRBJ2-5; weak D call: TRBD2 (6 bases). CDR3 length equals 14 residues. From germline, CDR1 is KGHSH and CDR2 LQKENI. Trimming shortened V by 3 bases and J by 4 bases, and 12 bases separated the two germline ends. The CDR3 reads CASSPGLEGETQYF. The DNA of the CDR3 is TGTGCCAGCTCACCTGGACTGGAGGGAGAGACCCAGTACTTC.

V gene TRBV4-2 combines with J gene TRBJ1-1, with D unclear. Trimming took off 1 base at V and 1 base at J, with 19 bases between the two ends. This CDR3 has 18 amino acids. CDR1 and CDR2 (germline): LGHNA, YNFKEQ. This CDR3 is CASSQVGRTAPENTEAFF. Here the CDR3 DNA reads TGTGCCAGCAGCCAAGTGGGGAGGACGGCGCCAGAGAACACTGAAGCTTTCTTT.

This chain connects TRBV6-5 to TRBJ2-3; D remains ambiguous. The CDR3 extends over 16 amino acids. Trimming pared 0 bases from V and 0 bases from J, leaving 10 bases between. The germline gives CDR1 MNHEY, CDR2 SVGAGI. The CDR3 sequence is CASSYSGRTSTDTQYF. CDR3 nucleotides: TGTGCCAGCAGTTACTCTGGGCGTACTAGCACAGATACGCAGTATTTT.

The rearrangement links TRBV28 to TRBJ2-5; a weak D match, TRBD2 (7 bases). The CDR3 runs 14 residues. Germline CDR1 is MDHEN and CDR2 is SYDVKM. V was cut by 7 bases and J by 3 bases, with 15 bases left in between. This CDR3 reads CASNRGALEETQYF. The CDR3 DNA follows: TGTGCCAGCAACCGGGGGGCCCTTGAAGAGACCCAGTACTTC.

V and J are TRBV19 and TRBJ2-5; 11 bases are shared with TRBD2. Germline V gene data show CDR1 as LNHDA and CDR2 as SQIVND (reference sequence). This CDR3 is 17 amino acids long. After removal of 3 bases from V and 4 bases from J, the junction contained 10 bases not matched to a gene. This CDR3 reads CASSIVASGGLGETQYF. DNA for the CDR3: TGTGCCAGTAGTATTGTGGCTAGCGGGGGGTTGGGAGAGACCCAGTACTTC.

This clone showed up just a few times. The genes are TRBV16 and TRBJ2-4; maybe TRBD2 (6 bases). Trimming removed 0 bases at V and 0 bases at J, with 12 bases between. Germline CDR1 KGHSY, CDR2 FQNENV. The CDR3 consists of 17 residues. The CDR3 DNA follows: TGTGCCAGCAGCCAATCCGGGCAGGGACTAGCCAAAAACATTCAGTACTTC. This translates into CASSQSGQGLAKNIQYF.

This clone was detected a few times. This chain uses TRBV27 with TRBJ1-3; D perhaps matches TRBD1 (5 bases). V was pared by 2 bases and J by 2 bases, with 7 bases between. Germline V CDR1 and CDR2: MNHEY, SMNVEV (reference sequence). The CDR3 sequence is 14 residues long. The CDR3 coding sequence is TGTGCCAGCAGTTTAGCGGGGCCTGGAAACACCATATATTTT. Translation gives CASSLAGPGNTIYF.

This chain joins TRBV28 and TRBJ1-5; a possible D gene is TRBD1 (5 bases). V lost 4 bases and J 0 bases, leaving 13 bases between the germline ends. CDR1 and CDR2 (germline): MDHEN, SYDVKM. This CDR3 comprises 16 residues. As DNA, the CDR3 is TGTGCCAGCAGTTCCCCGCAGGGAGGTAGCAATCAGCCCCAGCATTTT. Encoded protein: CASSSPQGGSNQPQHF.

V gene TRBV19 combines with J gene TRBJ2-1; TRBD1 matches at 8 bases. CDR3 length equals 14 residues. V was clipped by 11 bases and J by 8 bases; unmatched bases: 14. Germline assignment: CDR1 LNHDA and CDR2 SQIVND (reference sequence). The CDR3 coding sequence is TGTGCCTGCGCCGACAGGGGAATTAGCTATGAGCAGTTCTTC. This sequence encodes CACADRGISYEQFF.

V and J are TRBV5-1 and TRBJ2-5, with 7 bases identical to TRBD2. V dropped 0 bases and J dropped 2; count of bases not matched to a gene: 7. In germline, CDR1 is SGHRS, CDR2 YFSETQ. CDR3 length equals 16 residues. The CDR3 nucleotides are TGCGCCAGCAGCTTGGCAACCGGGACTAATCAAGAGACCCAGTACTTC. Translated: CASSLATGTNQETQYF.

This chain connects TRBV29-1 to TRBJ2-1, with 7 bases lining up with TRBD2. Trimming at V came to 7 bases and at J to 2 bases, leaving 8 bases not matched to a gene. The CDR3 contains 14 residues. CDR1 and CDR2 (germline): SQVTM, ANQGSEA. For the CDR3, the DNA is TGCAGCGCCGGAAAGCTAGCGGCCTACAATGAGCAGTTCTTC. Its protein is CSAGKLAAYNEQFF.

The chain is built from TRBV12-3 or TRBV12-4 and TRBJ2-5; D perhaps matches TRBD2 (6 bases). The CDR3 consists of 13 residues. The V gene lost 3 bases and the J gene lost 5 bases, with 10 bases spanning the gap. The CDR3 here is CASSFFAGETQYF. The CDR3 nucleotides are TGTGCCAGCAGTTTCTTCGCGGGGGAGACCCAGTACTTC.

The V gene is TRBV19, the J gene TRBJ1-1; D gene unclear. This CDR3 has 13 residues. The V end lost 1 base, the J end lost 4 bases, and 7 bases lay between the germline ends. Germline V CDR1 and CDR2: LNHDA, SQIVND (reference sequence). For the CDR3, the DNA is TGTGCCAGTAGTATAGGGAGCCTCACTGAAGCTTTCTTT. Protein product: CASSIGSLTEAFF. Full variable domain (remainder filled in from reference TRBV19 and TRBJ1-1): DGGITQSPKYLFRKEGQNVTLSCEQNLNHDAMYWYRQDPGQGLRLIYYSQIVNDFQKGDIAEGYSVSREKKESFPLTVTSAQKNPTAFYLCASSIGSLTEAFFGQGTRLTVV.

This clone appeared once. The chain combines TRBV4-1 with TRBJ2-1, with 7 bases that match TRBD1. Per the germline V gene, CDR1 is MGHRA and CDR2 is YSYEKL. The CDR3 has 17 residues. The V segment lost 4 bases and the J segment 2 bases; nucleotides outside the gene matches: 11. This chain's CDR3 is CASSLDTQGHPYNEQFF. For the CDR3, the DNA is TGCGCCAGCAGCCTAGACACACAGGGGCACCCCTACAATGAGCAGTTCTTC.

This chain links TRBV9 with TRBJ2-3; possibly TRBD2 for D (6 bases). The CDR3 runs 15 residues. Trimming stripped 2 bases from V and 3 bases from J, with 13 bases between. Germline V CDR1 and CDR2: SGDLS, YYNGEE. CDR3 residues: CASSVAGMKTDTQYF. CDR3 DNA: TGTGCCAGCAGCGTTGCGGGGATGAAAACAGATACGCAGTATTTT.

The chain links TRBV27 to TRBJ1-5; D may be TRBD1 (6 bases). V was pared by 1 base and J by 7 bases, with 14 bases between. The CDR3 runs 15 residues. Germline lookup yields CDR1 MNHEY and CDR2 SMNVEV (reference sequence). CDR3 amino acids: CASSLYQGTGQPQHF. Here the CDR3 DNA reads TGTGCCAGCAGTTTATATCAGGGGACGGGACAGCCCCAGCATTTT.

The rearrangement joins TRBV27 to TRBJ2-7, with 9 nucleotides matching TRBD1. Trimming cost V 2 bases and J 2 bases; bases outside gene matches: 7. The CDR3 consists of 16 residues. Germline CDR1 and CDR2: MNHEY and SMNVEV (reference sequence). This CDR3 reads CASSLIGGTGTYEQYF. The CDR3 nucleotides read TGTGCCAGCAGTTTAATTGGCGGGACAGGGACCTACGAGCAGTACTTC.

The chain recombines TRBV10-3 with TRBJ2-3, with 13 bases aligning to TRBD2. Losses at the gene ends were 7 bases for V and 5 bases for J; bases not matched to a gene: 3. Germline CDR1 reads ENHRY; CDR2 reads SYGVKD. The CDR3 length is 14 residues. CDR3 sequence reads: CAIMGLAGKDTQYF. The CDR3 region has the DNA TGTGCCATCATGGGACTAGCGGGAAAAGATACGCAGTATTTT.

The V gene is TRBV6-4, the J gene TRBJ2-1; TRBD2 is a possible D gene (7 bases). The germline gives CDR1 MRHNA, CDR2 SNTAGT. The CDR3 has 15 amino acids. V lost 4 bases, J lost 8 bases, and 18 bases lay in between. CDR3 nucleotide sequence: TGTGCCAGCAGTGTCCGGGGGGCAGCGGGGTATGAGCAGTTCTTC. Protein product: CASSVRGAAGYEQFF.

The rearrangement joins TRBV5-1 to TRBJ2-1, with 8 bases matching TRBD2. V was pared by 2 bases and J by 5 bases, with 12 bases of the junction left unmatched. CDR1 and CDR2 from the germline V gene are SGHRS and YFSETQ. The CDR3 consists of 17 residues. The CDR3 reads CASSLLAGTRFDNEQFF. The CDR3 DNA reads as TGCGCCAGCAGCTTATTAGCCGGGACTAGGTTTGACAATGAGCAGTTCTTC. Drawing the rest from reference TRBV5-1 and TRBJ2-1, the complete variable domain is KAGVTQTPRYLIKTRGQQVTLSCSPISGHRSVSWYQQTPGQGLQFLFEYFSETQRNKGNFPGRFSGRQFSNSRSEMNVSTLELGDSALYLCASSLLAGTRFDNEQFFGPGTRLTVL.

The DNA of the CDR3 is TGTGCCAGCAGTTTTTCGGCGGGCTCCTACGAGCAGTACTTC. It is translated as CASSFSAGSYEQYF. V and J are TRBV28 and TRBJ2-7; D may be TRBD2 (5 bases). The CDR3 covers 14 residues. Trimming left V 3 bases short and J 0 bases short, with 9 bases between. Germline CDR1 MDHEN, CDR2 SYDVKM.

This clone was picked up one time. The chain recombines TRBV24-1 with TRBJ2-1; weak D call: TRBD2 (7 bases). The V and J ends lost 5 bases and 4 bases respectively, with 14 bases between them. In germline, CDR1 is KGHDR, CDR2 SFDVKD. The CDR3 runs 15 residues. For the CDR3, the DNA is TGTGCCACCAGTGGTGGGGGGGCGACTTACAATGAGCAGTTCTTC. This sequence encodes CATSGGGATYNEQFF.

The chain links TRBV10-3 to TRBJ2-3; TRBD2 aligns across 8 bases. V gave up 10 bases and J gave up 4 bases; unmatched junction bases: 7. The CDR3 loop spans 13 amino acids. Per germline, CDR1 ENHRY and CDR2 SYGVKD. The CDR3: CATRAGEADTQYF. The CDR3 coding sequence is TGTGCCACTAGAGCGGGAGAGGCAGATACGCAGTATTTT.

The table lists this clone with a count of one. The CDR3 loop is CASSDPGTGTTEAFF. In nucleotides, the CDR3 is TGCGCCAGCAGCGATCCCGGGACAGGGACGACTGAAGCTTTCTTT. The V and J genes are TRBV10-2 and TRBJ1-1; TRBD1 matches at 9 bases. This CDR3 is built from 15 residues. CDR1 is WSHSY and CDR2 is SAAADI in the germline V gene. Losses at the gene ends were 6 bases for V and 5 bases for J; bases not matched to a gene: 10.

In DNA form, the CDR3 reads TGCGCCAGCAGCCAGGGGACAGGGGATACCAATTACGAGCAGTACTTC. Residues: CASSQGTGDTNYEQYF. The chain joins TRBV4-3 to TRBJ2-7, with 10 bases that match TRBD1. From germline, CDR1 is LGHNA and CDR2 YSLEER. The CDR3 runs to 16 residues. Losses at the gene ends were 3 bases for V and 4 bases for J; bases not matched to a gene: 9.

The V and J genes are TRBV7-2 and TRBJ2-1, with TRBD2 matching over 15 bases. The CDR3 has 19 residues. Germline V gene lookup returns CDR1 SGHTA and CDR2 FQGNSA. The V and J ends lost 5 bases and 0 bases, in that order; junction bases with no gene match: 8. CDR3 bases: TGTGCCAGCAGCCCCCCCGGGACTAGCGGGGGGCTCTCCTACAATGAGCAGTTCTTC. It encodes CASSPPGTSGGLSYNEQFF.

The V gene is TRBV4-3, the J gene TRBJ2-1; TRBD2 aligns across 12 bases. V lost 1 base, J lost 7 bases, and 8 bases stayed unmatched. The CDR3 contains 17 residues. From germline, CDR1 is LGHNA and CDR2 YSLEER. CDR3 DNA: TGCGCCAGCAGCCAAGTGGTTACTAGCGGGAGGTCAAATGAGCAGTTCTTC. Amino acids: CASSQVVTSGRSNEQFF.